A single T cell receptor (beta chain) is shown here with its context. Only in-frame clones appear in the TCRdb table, and some are missing; sequencing was by immunoSEQ multiplex PCR. The repertoire holds roughly 150,000 clones, with roughly 84% as singletons. This sample was taken from a study of blood T cell repertoires in COVID-19. Study details: Both acute and convalescent COVID-19 samples were obtained from the United States, Italy and Spain.

CDR3 size: 13 residues. CDR1 and CDR2 from the germline V gene are LGHNA and YNFKEQ. Trimming took off 1 base at V and 9 bases at J, with 10 bases between the two ends. The chain employs TRBV4-2 and TRBJ2-1; D not resolved. Source material: peripheral blood. This receptor was obtained from an elderly woman with active or convalescent COVID-19. DNA for the CDR3: TGTGCCAGCAGCCAAGGCGGATTCAGTGAGCAGTTCTTC. Its protein is CASSQGGFSEQFF.